Listed below are T cell receptor beta chains from one sample, sequenced in a study of T cells after yellow fever vaccination. TCRdb processed the 5' RACE reads anew with MiXCR; each CDR3 protein has one entry. The sample carries approximately 300,000 distinct CDR3 sequences, around a tenth recorded once. Sequenced here: CD4+ T cells sorted from PBMCs, sampled 45 days after the yellow fever booster vaccination. These receptors all come from a young man who received the YFV17D yellow fever vaccine. The CDR3 runs from the conserved cysteine through the conserved F or W. Fields, in order: D gene, J gene, clone size, V gene, CDR3 DNA, CDR3 protein. The D gene is left open where the match is weak. For some rows the clone size is stated as once, few or many, or as a class when expanded; others skip it.

d_call: .
j_call: TRBJ2-5
clone_size: .
v_call: TRBV18
cdr3_nt: TGTGCCAGCTCACCGCTGCGGGGCCCAGAAGAGACCCAGTACTTC
cdr3_aa: CASSPLRGPEETQYF

d_call: .
j_call: TRBJ1-6
clone_size: once
v_call: TRBV7-6
cdr3_nt: TGTGCCAGCAGCTTAGAAAGCCCCAATTATAATTCACCCCTCCACTTT
cdr3_aa: CASSLESPNYNSPLHF

d_call: .
j_call: TRBJ2-3
clone_size: few
v_call: TRBV7-9
cdr3_nt: TGTGCCAGCAGCCTAAGTAAGGGCACAGATACGCAGTATTTT
cdr3_aa: CASSLSKGTDTQYF

d_call: .
j_call: TRBJ2-5
clone_size: many
v_call: TRBV7-2
cdr3_nt: TGTGCCAGCAACCCCCAAGGGGGTCCCTCGCAGACCCAGTACTTC
cdr3_aa: CASNPQGGPSQTQYF

d_call: TRBD1
j_call: TRBJ1-1
clone_size: few
v_call: TRBV11-2
cdr3_nt: TGTGCCAGCAGCCAAACAGGGGAGCAAGGAACTGAAGCTTTCTTT
cdr3_aa: CASSQTGEQGTEAFF

d_call: TRBD1
j_call: TRBJ2-1
clone_size: many
v_call: TRBV7-9
cdr3_nt: TGTGCCAGCAGCTTAGCGGGACAGGGGGTCTGGTTCTTC
cdr3_aa: CASSLAGQGVWFF

d_call: .
j_call: TRBJ1-1
clone_size: few
v_call: TRBV4-1
cdr3_nt: TGCGCCAGCAGCCAAGATATTCAGGGGAGGGGAGCTTTCTTT
cdr3_aa: CASSQDIQGRGAFF

d_call: .
j_call: TRBJ2-1
clone_size: few
v_call: TRBV15
cdr3_nt: TGTGCCACCAGCAGAGGGAAAAATGAGCAGTTCTTC
cdr3_aa: CATSRGKNEQFF

d_call: TRBD1
j_call: TRBJ1-2
clone_size: .
v_call: TRBV5-1
cdr3_nt: TGCGCCAGCAGCTTGTTTGGGACAGACTATGGCTACACCTTC
cdr3_aa: CASSLFGTDYGYTF

d_call: TRBD1
j_call: TRBJ2-2
clone_size: .
v_call: TRBV12-3/TRBV12-4
cdr3_nt: TGTGCCAGCAGGGGACAGGGTAACACCGGGGAGCTGTTTTTT
cdr3_aa: CASRGQGNTGELFF

d_call: .
j_call: TRBJ2-3
clone_size: few
v_call: TRBV7-3
cdr3_nt: TGTGCCAGCAGCTCTGGTATTAGCACAGATACGCAGTATTTT
cdr3_aa: CASSSGISTDTQYF

d_call: .
j_call: TRBJ2-3
clone_size: many
v_call: TRBV20-1
cdr3_nt: TGCAGTGCTACTAGGACTAGCACAGATACGCAGTATTTT
cdr3_aa: CSATRTSTDTQYF

d_call: TRBD1
j_call: TRBJ1-1
clone_size: many
v_call: TRBV5-1
cdr3_nt: TGCGCCAGCAGCCCTGACAGGGGGAACATGAACACTGAAGCTTTCTTT
cdr3_aa: CASSPDRGNMNTEAFF

d_call: .
j_call: TRBJ2-5
clone_size: many
v_call: TRBV4-3
cdr3_nt: TGCGCCAGCAGCCACGCCGTAACAAACCAAGAGACCCAGTACTTC
cdr3_aa: CASSHAVTNQETQYF

d_call: .
j_call: TRBJ1-2
clone_size: few
v_call: TRBV5-5
cdr3_nt: TGTGCCAGCGTTCTTGAGGTCACCTATGGCTACACCTTC
cdr3_aa: CASVLEVTYGYTF

d_call: TRBD2
j_call: TRBJ2-5
clone_size: many
v_call: TRBV27
cdr3_nt: TGTGCCAGCAGACGGACTAGCGGGAGAGAGACCCAGTACTTC
cdr3_aa: CASRRTSGRETQYF

d_call: TRBD1
j_call: TRBJ2-1
clone_size: many
v_call: TRBV20-1
cdr3_nt: TGCAGTGCAATGACAGGGGAATGGCCCAATGAGCAGTTCTTC
cdr3_aa: CSAMTGEWPNEQFF

d_call: .
j_call: TRBJ2-3
clone_size: many
v_call: TRBV27
cdr3_nt: TGTGCCAGCAGTTCGTACGCCTGGCGAGCGGGCGTCTCAGATACGCAGTATTTT
cdr3_aa: CASSSYAWRAGVSDTQYF

d_call: .
j_call: TRBJ1-1
clone_size: .
v_call: TRBV10-1
cdr3_nt: TGCGCCAGCAGTGTTAAAGCTTTCTTT
cdr3_aa: CASSVKAFF

d_call: .
j_call: TRBJ2-1
clone_size: few
v_call: TRBV7-2
cdr3_nt: TGTGCCAGCAGCTTAGGCAGACCTCCATCGGAGCAGTTCTTC
cdr3_aa: CASSLGRPPSEQFF

d_call: .
j_call: TRBJ2-4
clone_size: .
v_call: TRBV5-1
cdr3_nt: TGCGCCAGTAGCCTCAATCTAGCCAAAAACATTCAGTACTTC
cdr3_aa: CASSLNLAKNIQYF

d_call: TRBD1
j_call: TRBJ1-2
clone_size: few
v_call: TRBV4-3
cdr3_nt: TGCGCCAGCAGCCAAGGGGACAGCAACTTCCCCAACTATGGCTACACCTTC
cdr3_aa: CASSQGDSNFPNYGYTF

d_call: .
j_call: TRBJ2-1
clone_size: few
v_call: TRBV4-3
cdr3_nt: TGCGCCAGCAGCCAAGATAGGGACAAGTCCTACAATGAGCAGTTCTTC
cdr3_aa: CASSQDRDKSYNEQFF

d_call: TRBD1
j_call: TRBJ2-2
clone_size: .
v_call: TRBV7-9
cdr3_nt: TGTGCCAGCAGCCCCAGGACCGGGACAGCCACCGGGGAGCTGTTTTTT
cdr3_aa: CASSPRTGTATGELFF

d_call: .
j_call: TRBJ1-5
clone_size: .
v_call: TRBV7-9
cdr3_nt: TGTGCCAGCAGCTCTCGGACGGAAACCCAGCCCCAGCATTTT
cdr3_aa: CASSSRTETQPQHF

d_call: TRBD1
j_call: TRBJ2-1
clone_size: many
v_call: TRBV7-9
cdr3_nt: TGTGCCAGCAGCTTCCGGGACAGGGGCCATGAGCAGTTCTTC
cdr3_aa: CASSFRDRGHEQFF

d_call: .
j_call: TRBJ1-2
clone_size: .
v_call: TRBV2
cdr3_nt: TGTGCCAGCAGTGAAGGTCTGGGGGCTTTAGGCTACACCTTC
cdr3_aa: CASSEGLGALGYTF

d_call: .
j_call: TRBJ2-5
clone_size: few
v_call: TRBV3-1
cdr3_nt: TGTGCCAGCAGCCAAGAAGAGGGGGGCATCCAAGAGACCCAGTACTTC
cdr3_aa: CASSQEEGGIQETQYF

d_call: .
j_call: TRBJ2-3
clone_size: many
v_call: TRBV29-1
cdr3_nt: TGCAGCGTTGGGGGGCTAGCCCTGCTGAACACAGATACGCAGTATTTT
cdr3_aa: CSVGGLALLNTDTQYF

d_call: TRBD2
j_call: TRBJ2-2
clone_size: .
v_call: TRBV12-3/TRBV12-4
cdr3_nt: TGTGCCAGCAGCCTGCTAGCGGCGGGGACCGGGGAGCTGTTTTTT
cdr3_aa: CASSLLAAGTGELFF

d_call: TRBD1
j_call: TRBJ1-2
clone_size: few
v_call: TRBV7-9
cdr3_nt: TGTGCCAGCAGCCCCCCGGGGACAGGAATCGTCTATGGCTACACCTTC
cdr3_aa: CASSPPGTGIVYGYTF

d_call: TRBD1
j_call: TRBJ1-3
clone_size: many
v_call: TRBV6-5
cdr3_nt: TGTGCCAGCCAACAGGGGCTCGGGGGAAACACCATATATTTT
cdr3_aa: CASQQGLGGNTIYF

d_call: .
j_call: TRBJ1-6
clone_size: .
v_call: TRBV12-3/TRBV12-4
cdr3_nt: TGTGCCAGCAGCCTGGGATCGAATTCACCCCTCCACTTT
cdr3_aa: CASSLGSNSPLHF

d_call: .
j_call: TRBJ2-3
clone_size: few
v_call: TRBV4-3
cdr3_nt: TGCGCCAGCAGCCAAGGGGGTTACACAGATACGCAGTATTTT
cdr3_aa: CASSQGGYTDTQYF

d_call: TRBD1
j_call: TRBJ2-5
clone_size: few
v_call: TRBV7-2
cdr3_nt: TGTGCCAGCAGCCCCATGACAGGGGGTACTGGGGAGACCCAGTACTTC
cdr3_aa: CASSPMTGGTGETQYF

d_call: .
j_call: TRBJ2-3
clone_size: few
v_call: TRBV20-1
cdr3_nt: TGCAGTGCTAGAGATCCAGGCAGGGCAGATACGCAGTATTTT
cdr3_aa: CSARDPGRADTQYF

d_call: .
j_call: TRBJ2-3
clone_size: many
v_call: TRBV7-2
cdr3_nt: TGTGCCAGCACCGGAGGGGACACAGATACGCAGTATTTT
cdr3_aa: CASTGGDTDTQYF

d_call: .
j_call: TRBJ2-2
clone_size: few
v_call: TRBV4-3
cdr3_nt: TGCGCCAGCAGCCCGCATACGGGGGCGAACACCGGGGAGCTGTTTTTT
cdr3_aa: CASSPHTGANTGELFF

d_call: .
j_call: TRBJ2-2
clone_size: many
v_call: TRBV4-3
cdr3_nt: TGCGCCAGCAGCCAAGATTTGGCAGGCCATCACACCGGGGAGCTGTTTTTT
cdr3_aa: CASSQDLAGHHTGELFF

d_call: TRBD1
j_call: TRBJ2-4
clone_size: few
v_call: TRBV18
cdr3_nt: TGTGCCAGCTCACGGACAGGGCAAGGAGGCAACATTCAGTACTTC
cdr3_aa: CASSRTGQGGNIQYF

d_call: .
j_call: TRBJ1-2
clone_size: .
v_call: TRBV7-9
cdr3_nt: TGTGCCAGCAGCTTAGGGGCTCCGGGACAAAGCTATGGCTACACCTTC
cdr3_aa: CASSLGAPGQSYGYTF

d_call: TRBD1
j_call: TRBJ1-2
clone_size: many
v_call: TRBV7-6
cdr3_nt: TGTGCCAGCAGCTTCCCCGGACAGGGGGCGCGGGGCTACACCTTC
cdr3_aa: CASSFPGQGARGYTF

d_call: TRBD2
j_call: TRBJ2-3
clone_size: few
v_call: TRBV7-6
cdr3_nt: TGTGCCAGCAGCTTAAGTCGGGGGGATCCGCAGTATTTT
cdr3_aa: CASSLSRGDPQYF

d_call: .
j_call: TRBJ1-5
clone_size: many
v_call: TRBV28
cdr3_nt: TGTGCCAGCAGGACGTACATAGATCAGCCCCAGCATTTT
cdr3_aa: CASRTYIDQPQHF

d_call: .
j_call: TRBJ1-2
clone_size: few
v_call: TRBV25-1
cdr3_nt: TGTGCCAGCAGTGACAATGGCTATGGCTACACCTTC
cdr3_aa: CASSDNGYGYTF

d_call: TRBD1
j_call: TRBJ1-4
clone_size: few
v_call: TRBV5-1
cdr3_nt: TGCGCCAGCAGAGACAGGGGGCTCTCAGGTGAAAAACTGTTTTTT
cdr3_aa: CASRDRGLSGEKLFF

d_call: .
j_call: TRBJ2-2
clone_size: few
v_call: TRBV27
cdr3_nt: TGTGCCAGCAGTTTATCGTGGGGGGCGGGCACCGGGGAGCTGTTTTTT
cdr3_aa: CASSLSWGAGTGELFF